This T cell receptor beta chain was documented in a study of identifying expanded T cells in peripheral blood. Clones were read by immunoSEQ multiplex PCR, and TCRdb kept only the in-frame ones, dropping some. The repertoire includes roughly 100,000 clones, more than 70% of them detected once, and 14% sits in the top ten. The CDR3 contains 14 residues. CDR1 is SGHAT, CDR2 FQNNGV, per germline. After removal of 3 bases from V and 2 bases from J, the junction contained 4 bases not matched to a gene. This clone was picked up one time. The antigen is undetermined. Collection occurred without any documented infections or immune events in donors. General observations from the study: Variance in clone template counts between approximately 2-week samples significantly increased with total template count across all healthy donors. Differentially abundant clones: about 1.1 between replicates, approximately 16 at around 14 days, around 20 at four.

This TCR came from a person aged 18 to 75 in good health. The sequencing sample was made of blood. The gene calls are TRBV11-2 and TRBJ2-7; TRBD1 aligns across 7 bases. The CDR3 DNA sequence: TGTGCCAGCAGCTTCGGGACAGCCCCCTACGAGCAGTACTTC. It encodes CASSFGTAPYEQYF.